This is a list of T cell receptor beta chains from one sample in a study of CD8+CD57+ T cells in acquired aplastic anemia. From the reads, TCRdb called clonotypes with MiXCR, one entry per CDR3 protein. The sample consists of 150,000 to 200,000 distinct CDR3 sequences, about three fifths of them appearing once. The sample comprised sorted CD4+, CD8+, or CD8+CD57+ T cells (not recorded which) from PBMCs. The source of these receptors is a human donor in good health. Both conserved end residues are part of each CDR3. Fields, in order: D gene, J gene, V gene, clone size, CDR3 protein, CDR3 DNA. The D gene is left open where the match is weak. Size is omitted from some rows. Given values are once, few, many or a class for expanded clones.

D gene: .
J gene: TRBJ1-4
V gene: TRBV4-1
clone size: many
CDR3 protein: CASSQDPKFTIGEKLFF
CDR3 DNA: TGCGCCAGCAGCCAAGATCCGAAGTTCACAATAGGCGAAAAACTGTTTTTT

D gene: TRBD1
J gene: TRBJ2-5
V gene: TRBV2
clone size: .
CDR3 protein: CASSSPGQGAETQYF
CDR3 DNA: TGTGCCAGCAGCTCCCCCGGACAGGGGGCGGAGACCCAGTACTTC

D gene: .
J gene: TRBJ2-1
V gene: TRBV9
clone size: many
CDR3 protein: CASSVGGIAYNEQFF
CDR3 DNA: TGTGCCAGCAGCGTAGGGGGAATCGCCTACAATGAGCAGTTCTTC

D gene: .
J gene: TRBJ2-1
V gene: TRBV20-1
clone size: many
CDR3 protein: CSAPLASSYNEQFF
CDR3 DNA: TGCAGTGCTCCGCTAGCGAGCTCCTACAATGAGCAGTTCTTC

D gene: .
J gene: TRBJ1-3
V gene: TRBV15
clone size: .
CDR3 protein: CATSIRVTGNTIYF
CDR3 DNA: TGTGCCACCAGCATACGGGTTACTGGAAACACCATATATTTT

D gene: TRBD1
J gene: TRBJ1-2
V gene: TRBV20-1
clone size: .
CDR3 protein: CSIRQGANYGYTF
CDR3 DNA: TGCAGTATACGACAGGGTGCTAACTATGGCTACACCTTC

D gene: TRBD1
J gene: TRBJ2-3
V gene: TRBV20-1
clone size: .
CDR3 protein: CSAREDRGQDTQYF
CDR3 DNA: TGCAGTGCTAGAGAGGACAGGGGGCAAGATACGCAGTATTTT

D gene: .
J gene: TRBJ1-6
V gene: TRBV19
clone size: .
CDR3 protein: CASSISVGGMPPLHF
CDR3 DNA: TGTGCCAGTAGTATTTCGGTTGGGGGCATGCCACCCCTCCACTTT

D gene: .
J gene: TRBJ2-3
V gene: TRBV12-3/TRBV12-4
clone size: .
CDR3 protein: CASSYGETSTDTQYF
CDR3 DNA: TGTGCCAGCAGTTACGGCGAAACTAGCACAGATACGCAGTATTTT

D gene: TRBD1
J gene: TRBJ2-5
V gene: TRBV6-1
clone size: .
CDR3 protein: CASSYPGQGPTQYF
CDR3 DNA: TGTGCCAGCAGTTACCCTGGACAGGGTCCGACCCAGTACTTC

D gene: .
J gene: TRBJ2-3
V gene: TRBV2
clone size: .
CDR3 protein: CASSQGLTRYF
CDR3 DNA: TGTGCCAGCAGCCAAGGGCTTACCCGGTATTTT

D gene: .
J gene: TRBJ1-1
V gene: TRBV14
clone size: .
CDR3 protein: CASSPLGSGRPNTEAFF
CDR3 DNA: TGTGCCAGCAGCCCACTAGGCTCAGGCAGGCCGAACACTGAAGCTTTCTTT

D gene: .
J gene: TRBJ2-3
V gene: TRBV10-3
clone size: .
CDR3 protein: CAISVSAAADTQYF
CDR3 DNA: TGTGCCATCAGTGTTAGCGCCGCCGCAGATACGCAGTATTTT

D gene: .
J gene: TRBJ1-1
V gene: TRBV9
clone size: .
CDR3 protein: CASSVYPMNTEAFF
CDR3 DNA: TGTGCCAGCAGCGTATACCCCATGAACACTGAAGCTTTCTTT

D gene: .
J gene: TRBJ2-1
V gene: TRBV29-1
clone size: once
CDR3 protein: CSVEGASANNEQFF
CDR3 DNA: TGCAGCGTTGAAGGAGCTAGCGCTAACAATGAGCAGTTCTTC

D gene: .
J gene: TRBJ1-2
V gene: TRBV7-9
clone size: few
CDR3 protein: CASSDSRDRHGYTF
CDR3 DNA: TGTGCCAGCAGCGACTCGAGAGACAGGCACGGCTACACCTTC

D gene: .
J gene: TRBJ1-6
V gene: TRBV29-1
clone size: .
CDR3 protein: CSVKLTGYNSPLHF
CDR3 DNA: TGCAGCGTAAAACTGACAGGTTATAATTCACCCCTCCACTTT

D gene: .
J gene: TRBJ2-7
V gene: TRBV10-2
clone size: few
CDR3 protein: CASMTGRYEQYF
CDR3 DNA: TGCGCCAGTATGACAGGCCGCTACGAGCAGTACTTC

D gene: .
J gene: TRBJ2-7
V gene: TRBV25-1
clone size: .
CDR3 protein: CASSESSARSYEQYF
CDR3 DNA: TGTGCCAGCAGTGAATCCTCAGCTCGTTCCTACGAGCAGTACTTC

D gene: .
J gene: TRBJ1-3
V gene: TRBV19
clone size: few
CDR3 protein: CASNGQPGNTIYF
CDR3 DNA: TGTGCCAGTAACGGACAGCCCGGAAACACCATATATTTT

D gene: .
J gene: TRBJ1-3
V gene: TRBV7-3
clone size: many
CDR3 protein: CASSLSPGAPNTIYF
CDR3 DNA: TGTGCCAGCAGCTTAAGCCCCGGGGCCCCAAACACCATATATTTT

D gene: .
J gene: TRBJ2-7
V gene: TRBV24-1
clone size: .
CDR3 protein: CATGPKGHPYEQYF
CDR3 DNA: TGTGCCACCGGCCCCAAGGGGCACCCGTACGAGCAGTACTTC

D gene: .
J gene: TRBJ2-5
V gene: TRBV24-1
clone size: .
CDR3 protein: CATSGAGGEAQYF
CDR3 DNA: TGTGCCACCAGTGGGGCAGGGGGGGAGGCCCAGTACTTC

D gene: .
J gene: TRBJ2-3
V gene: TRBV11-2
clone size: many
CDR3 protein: CASSFRGNQLDTQYF
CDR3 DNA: TGTGCCAGCAGCTTTCGCGGCAACCAATTAGATACGCAGTATTTT

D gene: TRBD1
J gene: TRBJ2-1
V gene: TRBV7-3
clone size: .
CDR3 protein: CASSAGQGAQFF
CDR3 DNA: TGTGCCAGCAGCGCGGGACAGGGTGCTCAGTTCTTC

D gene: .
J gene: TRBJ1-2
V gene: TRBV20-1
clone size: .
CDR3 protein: CSAIPTSDYGYTF
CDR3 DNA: TGCAGTGCTATACCGACTTCCGACTATGGCTACACCTTC

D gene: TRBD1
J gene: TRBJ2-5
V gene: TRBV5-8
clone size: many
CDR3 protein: CASSLGTGQETQYF
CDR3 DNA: TGTGCCAGCAGCTTGGGGACAGGGCAAGAGACCCAGTACTTC

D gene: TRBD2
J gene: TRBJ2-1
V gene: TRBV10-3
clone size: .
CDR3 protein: CAISERASGGAGNEQFF
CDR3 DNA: TGTGCCATCAGTGAGCGGGCTAGCGGGGGGGCTGGGAATGAGCAGTTCTTC

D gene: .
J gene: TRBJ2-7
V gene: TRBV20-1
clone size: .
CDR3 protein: CSARDYGTESYEQYF
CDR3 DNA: TGCAGTGCTAGAGACTACGGGACCGAATCCTACGAGCAGTACTTC

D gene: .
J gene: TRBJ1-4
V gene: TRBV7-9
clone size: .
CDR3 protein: CASSPRGGEKLFF
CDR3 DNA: TGTGCCAGCAGCCCACGTGGTGGTGAAAAACTGTTTTTT

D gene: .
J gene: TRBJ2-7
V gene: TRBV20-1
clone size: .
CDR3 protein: CSARPGQWDVSGQCF
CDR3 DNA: TGCAGTGCTAGGCCGGGGCAGTGGGACGTTTCTGGGCAGTGCTTC

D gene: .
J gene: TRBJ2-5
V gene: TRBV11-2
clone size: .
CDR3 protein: CASSSGGVGGQETQYF
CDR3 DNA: TGTGCCAGCAGCTCGGGCGGGGTAGGGGGTCAAGAGACCCAGTACTTC

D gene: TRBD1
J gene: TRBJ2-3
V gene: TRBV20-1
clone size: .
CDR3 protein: CSARGTGSTSDTQYF
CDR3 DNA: TGCAGTGCTAGAGGGACAGGGAGTACTTCAGATACGCAGTATTTT

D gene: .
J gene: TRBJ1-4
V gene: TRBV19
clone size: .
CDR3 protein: CASSMWQGNEKLFF
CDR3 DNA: TGTGCCAGTAGTATGTGGCAGGGGAATGAAAAACTGTTTTTT

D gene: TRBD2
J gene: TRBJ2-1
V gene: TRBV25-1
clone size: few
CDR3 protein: CASSGGGTSLREQFF
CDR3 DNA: TGTGCCAGCAGTGGAGGTGGGACTAGCCTCCGCGAGCAGTTCTTC

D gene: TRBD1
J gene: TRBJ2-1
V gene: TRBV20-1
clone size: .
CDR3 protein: CSASSGQGIYNEQFF
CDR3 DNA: TGCAGTGCTAGTTCGGGACAGGGGATTTACAATGAGCAGTTCTTC

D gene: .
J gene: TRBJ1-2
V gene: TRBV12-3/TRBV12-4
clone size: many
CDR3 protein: CASSLRQGHGYTF
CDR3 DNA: TGTGCCAGCAGTTTACGGCAGGGTCACGGCTACACCTTC

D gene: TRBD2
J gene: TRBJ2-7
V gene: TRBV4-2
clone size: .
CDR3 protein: CASSGQRGFSYEQYF
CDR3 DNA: TGTGCCAGCAGCGGGCAGCGGGGTTTCTCCTACGAGCAGTACTTC

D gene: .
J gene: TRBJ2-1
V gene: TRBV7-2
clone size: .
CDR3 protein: CASSFSERGGEQFF
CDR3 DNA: TGTGCCAGCAGCTTTTCGGAGAGGGGAGGCGAGCAGTTCTTC

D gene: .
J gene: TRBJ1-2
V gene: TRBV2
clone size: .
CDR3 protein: CASSERWAMSRGYTF
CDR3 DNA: TGTGCCAGCAGTGAACGATGGGCGATGAGCCGTGGCTACACCTTC

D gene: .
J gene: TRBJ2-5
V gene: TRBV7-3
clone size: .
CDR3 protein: CASSLTGGQETQCF
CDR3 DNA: TGTGCCAGCAGCTTAACGGGGGGACAAGAGACCCAGTGCTTC

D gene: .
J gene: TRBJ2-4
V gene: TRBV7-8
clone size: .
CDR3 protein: CASSLSPGSSGRGFKYF
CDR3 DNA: TGTGCCAGCAGCTTAAGCCCCGGTTCGTCAGGGAGAGGGTTTAAGTACTTC

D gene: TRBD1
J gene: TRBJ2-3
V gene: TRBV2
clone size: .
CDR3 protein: CASQTGLMTDTQYF
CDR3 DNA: TGTGCCAGTCAGACAGGGCTTATGACAGATACGCAGTATTTT

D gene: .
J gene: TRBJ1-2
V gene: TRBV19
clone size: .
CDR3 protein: CASRSGPHTYGYTF
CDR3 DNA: TGTGCCAGTAGGTCGGGACCGCATACCTATGGCTACACCTTC

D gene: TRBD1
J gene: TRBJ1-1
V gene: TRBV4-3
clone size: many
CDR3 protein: CASSQSSTGYTEAFF
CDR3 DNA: TGCGCCAGCAGCCAATCATCGACAGGGTACACTGAAGCTTTCTTT

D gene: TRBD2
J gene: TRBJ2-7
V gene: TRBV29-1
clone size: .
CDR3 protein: CSARAGGEQYF
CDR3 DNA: TGCAGCGCGCGCGCGGGAGGCGAGCAGTACTTC